The clone carrying this TCR beta chain was seen a single time. This record belongs to a study of blood T cell repertoires in COVID-19. Study background: COVID-19 samples collected from the United States, Italy and Spain covered acute and convalescent phases. The cDNA or gDNA used as material had been derived from T cells, B-cell-depleted T cells, or PBMCs.

Study members were between about 18 and 100 years old and lived in approximately 25 US regions. V lost 3 bases to trimming and J lost 4 bases; unmatched junction nucleotides: 2. The CDR3 runs 16 residues. CDR1 and CDR2 (germline): LGHDT, YNNKEL (reference sequence). The authors' processing: Counts of nucleated cells, estimated from reference gene primer amplification, were obtained. The data were produced by immunoSEQ multiplex PCR, yet TCRdb's version contains in-frame clones alone and is incomplete. V, J and clone size were drawn from that table, and D and trimming were deduced from the DNA. The sample lists 300,000 or so clones; nearly 90% were seen once.

The sample taken for sequencing was PBMCs or T cells enriched from blood (not recorded which). V is TRBV3-1 (or the pseudogene TRBV3-2) and J is TRBJ2-2; 13 bases map to TRBD2. The sequence was obtained from a woman aged 45-65 years who had been exposed to COVID-19. In DNA, the CDR3 is TGTGCCAGCAGCCACACTAGCGGGGGGGCCACCGGGGAGCTGTTTTTT. This codes for CASSHTSGGATGELFF.